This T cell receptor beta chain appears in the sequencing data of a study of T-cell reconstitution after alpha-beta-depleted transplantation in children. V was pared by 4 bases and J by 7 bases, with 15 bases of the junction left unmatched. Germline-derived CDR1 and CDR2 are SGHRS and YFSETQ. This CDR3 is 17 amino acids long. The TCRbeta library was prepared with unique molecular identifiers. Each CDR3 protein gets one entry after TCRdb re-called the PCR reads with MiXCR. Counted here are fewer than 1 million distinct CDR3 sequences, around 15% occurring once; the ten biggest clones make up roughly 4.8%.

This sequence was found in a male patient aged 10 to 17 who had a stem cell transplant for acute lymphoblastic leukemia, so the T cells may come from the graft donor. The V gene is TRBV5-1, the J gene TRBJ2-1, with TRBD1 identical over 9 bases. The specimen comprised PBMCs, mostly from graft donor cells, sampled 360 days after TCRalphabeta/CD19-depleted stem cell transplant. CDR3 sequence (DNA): TGCGCCAGCAGCCCGGTACCGGACAGGGGACCCTGGAATGAGCAGTTCTTC. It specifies CASSPVPDRGPWNEQFF.